This T cell receptor beta chain was retrieved from a study of OX40 agonist ivuxolimab in advanced cancers. Generated by immunoSEQ multiplex PCR, the TCRdb table keeps only in-frame clones and is missing some. The table has roughly 23,000 clones, roughly 90% seen once. There are 15 residues in the CDR3. J gave up 2 bases and V 5 bases, and 7 bases lay outside the gene matches. Germline V gives CDR1 SGHVS, CDR2 FQNEAQ. Samples of blood were obtained at baseline, on cycle 4 day 1, and on cycle 7 day 1. V and J are TRBV7-8 and TRBJ2-5; TRBD2 aligns across 8 bases. The TCR sequence derives from an adult with an advanced solid tumor such as melanoma, head and neck, liver or kidney cancer. This sample comprised CD4+ or CD8+ T cells sorted from blood, obtained in a trial of the OX40 agonist ivuxolimab. The CDR3 sequence: CASSKLAVKQETQYF. The CDR3 DNA reads as TGTGCCAGCAGCAAACTAGCGGTAAAGCAAGAGACCCAGTACTTC.